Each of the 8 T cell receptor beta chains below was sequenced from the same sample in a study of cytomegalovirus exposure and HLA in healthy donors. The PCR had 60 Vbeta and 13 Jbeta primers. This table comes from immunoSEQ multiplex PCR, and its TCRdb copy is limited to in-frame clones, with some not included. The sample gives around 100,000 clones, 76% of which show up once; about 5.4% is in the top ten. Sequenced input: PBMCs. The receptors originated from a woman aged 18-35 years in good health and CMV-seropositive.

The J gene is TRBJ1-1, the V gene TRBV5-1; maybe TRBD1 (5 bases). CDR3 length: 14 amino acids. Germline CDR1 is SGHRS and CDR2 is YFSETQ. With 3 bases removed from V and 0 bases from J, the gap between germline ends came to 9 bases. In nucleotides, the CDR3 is TGCGCCAGCAGCTCCAGGGTTGTGAACACTGAAGCTTTCTTT. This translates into CASSSRVVNTEAFF. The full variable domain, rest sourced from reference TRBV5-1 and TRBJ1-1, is KAGVTQTPRYLIKTRGQQVTLSCSPISGHRSVSWYQQTPGQGLQFLFEYFSETQRNKGNFPGRFSGRQFSNSRSEMNVSTLELGDSALYLCASSSRVVNTEAFFGQGTRLTVV.

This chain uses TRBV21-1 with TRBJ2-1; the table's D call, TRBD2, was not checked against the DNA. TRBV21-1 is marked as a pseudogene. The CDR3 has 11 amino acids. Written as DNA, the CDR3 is TGTGCCAGCAGCAAAGCCGGTGAGCAGTTCTTC. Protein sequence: CASSKAGEQFF.

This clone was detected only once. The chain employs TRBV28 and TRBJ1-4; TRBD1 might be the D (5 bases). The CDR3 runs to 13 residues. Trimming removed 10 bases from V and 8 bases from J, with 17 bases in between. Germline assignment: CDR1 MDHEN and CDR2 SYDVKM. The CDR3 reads CATKGPGDEKLFF. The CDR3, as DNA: TGTGCCACTAAGGGACCGGGAGACGAAAAACTGTTTTTT. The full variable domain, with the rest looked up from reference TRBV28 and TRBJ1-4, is DVKVTQSSRYLVKRTGEKVFLECVQDMDHENMFWYRQDPGLGLRLIYFSYDVKMKEKGDIPEGYSVSREKKERFSLILESASTNQTSMYLCATKGPGDEKLFFGSGTQLSVL.

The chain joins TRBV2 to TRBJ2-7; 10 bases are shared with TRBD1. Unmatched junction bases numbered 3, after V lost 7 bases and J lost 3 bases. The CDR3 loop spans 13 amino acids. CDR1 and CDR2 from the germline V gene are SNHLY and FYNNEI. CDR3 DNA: TGTGCCAGCACGGACAGGGGGTTCTACGAGCAGTACTTC. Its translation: CASTDRGFYEQYF.

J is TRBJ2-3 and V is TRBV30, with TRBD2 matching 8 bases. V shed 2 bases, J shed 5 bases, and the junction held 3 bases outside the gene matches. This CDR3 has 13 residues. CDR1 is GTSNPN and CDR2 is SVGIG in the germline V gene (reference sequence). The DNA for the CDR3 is TGTGCCTGGAGTCAGCGGGAGTTAGATACGCAGTATTTT. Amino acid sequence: CAWSQRELDTQYF.

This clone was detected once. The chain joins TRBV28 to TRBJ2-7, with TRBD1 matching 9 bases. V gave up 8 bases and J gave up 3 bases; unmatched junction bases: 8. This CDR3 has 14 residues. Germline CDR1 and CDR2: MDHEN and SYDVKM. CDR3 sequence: CASWAAGQGYEQYF. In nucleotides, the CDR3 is TGTGCCAGCTGGGCCGCGGGACAGGGCTACGAGCAGTACTTC.

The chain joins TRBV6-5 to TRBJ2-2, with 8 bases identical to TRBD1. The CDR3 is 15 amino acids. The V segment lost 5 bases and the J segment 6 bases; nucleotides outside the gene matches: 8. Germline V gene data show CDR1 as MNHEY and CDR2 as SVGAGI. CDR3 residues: CASSAGQVAAGELFF. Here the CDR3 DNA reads TGTGCCAGCAGTGCGGGACAGGTAGCGGCCGGGGAGCTGTTTTTT.

CDR3 loop: CASSPLGVQETQYF. The DNA of the CDR3 is TGTGCCAGCAGCCCGTTAGGGGTGCAAGAGACCCAGTACTTC. This chain uses TRBV5-4 with TRBJ2-5; weak D call: TRBD1 (5 bases). The CDR3 is 14 residues long. V gave up 4 bases and J gave up 2 bases, with 12 bases separating them. CDR1 and CDR2 (germline): SGHNT, YYREEE (reference sequence).